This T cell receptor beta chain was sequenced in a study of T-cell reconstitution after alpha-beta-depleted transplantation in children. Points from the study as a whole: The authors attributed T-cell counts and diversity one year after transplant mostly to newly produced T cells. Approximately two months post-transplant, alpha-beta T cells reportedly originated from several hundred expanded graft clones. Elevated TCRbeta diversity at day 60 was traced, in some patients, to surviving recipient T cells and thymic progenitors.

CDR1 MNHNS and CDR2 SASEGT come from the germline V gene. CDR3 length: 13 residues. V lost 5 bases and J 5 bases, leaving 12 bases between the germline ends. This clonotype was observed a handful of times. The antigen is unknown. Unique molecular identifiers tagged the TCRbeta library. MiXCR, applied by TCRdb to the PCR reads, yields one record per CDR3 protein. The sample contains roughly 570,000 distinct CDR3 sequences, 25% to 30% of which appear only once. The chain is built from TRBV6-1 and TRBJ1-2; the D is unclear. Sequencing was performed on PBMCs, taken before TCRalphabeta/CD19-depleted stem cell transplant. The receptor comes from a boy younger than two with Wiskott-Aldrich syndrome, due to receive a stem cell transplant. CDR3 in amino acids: CASSPDGVYGYTF. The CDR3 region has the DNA TGTGCCAGCAGTCCGGACGGAGTATATGGCTACACCTTC.